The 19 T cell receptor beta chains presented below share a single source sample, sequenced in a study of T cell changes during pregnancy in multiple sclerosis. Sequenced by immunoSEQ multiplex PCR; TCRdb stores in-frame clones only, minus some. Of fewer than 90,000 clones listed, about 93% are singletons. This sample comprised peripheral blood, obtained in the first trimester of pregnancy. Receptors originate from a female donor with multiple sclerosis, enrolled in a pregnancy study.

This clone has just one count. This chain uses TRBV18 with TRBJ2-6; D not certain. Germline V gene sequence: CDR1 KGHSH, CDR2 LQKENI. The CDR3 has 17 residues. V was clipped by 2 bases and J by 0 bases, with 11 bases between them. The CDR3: CASSPDPVSSGANVLTF. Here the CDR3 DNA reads TGTGCCAGCTCACCAGATCCTGTCAGCTCTGGGGCCAACGTCCTGACTTTC.

For the CDR3, the DNA is TGTGCCAGCAGCCCGCGCCCGGGACAGGGGTTCGGTGAGCAGTTCTTC. It yields the protein CASSPRPGQGFGEQFF. This chain joins TRBV9 and TRBJ2-1; 10 nucleotides match TRBD1. This CDR3 spans 16 amino acids. CDR1 is SGDLS, CDR2 YYNGEE, per germline. Trimming took 4 bases from V and 9 from J; bases not matched to a gene: 13.

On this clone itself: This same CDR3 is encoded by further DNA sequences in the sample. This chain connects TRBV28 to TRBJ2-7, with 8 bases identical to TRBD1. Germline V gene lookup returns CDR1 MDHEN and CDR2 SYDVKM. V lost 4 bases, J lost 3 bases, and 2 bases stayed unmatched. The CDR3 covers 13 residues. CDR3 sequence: CASSSGQGYEQYF. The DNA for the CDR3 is TGTGCCAGCAGTTCCGGACAGGGCTACGAGCAGTACTTC. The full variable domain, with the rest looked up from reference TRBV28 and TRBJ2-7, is DVKVTQSSRYLVKRTGEKVFLECVQDMDHENMFWYRQDPGLGLRLIYFSYDVKMKEKGDIPEGYSVSREKKERFSLILESASTNQTSMYLCASSSGQGYEQYFGPGTRLTVT.

In nucleotides, the CDR3 is TGCGCCAGCAGCAATGACAGGGAGAACACTGAAGCTTTCTTT. It specifies CASSNDRENTEAFF. The chain carries TRBV5-1 and TRBJ1-1, with 7 positions matching TRBD1. This CDR3 region has 14 residues. The V gene's germline CDR1 is SGHRS and CDR2 YFSETQ. Trimming removed 4 bases from V and 1 base from J; junction bases left unmatched: 4.

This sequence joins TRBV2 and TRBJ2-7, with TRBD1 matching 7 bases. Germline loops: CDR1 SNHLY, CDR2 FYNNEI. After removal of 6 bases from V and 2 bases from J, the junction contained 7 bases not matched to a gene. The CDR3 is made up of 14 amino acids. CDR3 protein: CASRAQTGPYEQYF. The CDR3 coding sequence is TGTGCCAGCAGGGCCCAGACAGGGCCCTACGAGCAGTACTTC. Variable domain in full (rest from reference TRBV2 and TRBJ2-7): EPEVTQTPSHQVTQMGQEVILRCVPISNHLYFYWYRQILGQKVEFLVSFYNNEISEKSEIFDDQFSVERPDGSNFTLKIRSTKLEDSAMYFCASRAQTGPYEQYFGPGTRLTVT.

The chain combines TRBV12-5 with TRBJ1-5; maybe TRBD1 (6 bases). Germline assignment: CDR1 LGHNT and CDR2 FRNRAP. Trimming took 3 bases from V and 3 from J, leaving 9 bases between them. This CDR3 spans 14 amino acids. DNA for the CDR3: TGTGCTAGTGGTTTTTCAGGGGTCAATCAGCCCCAGCATTTT. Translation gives CASGFSGVNQPQHF.

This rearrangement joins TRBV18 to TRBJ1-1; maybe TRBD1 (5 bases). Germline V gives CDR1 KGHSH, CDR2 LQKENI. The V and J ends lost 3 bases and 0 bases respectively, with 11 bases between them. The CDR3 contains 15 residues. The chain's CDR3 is CASSPPGGLNTEAFF. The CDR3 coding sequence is TGTGCCAGCTCACCTCCCGGGGGGTTGAACACTGAAGCTTTCTTT.

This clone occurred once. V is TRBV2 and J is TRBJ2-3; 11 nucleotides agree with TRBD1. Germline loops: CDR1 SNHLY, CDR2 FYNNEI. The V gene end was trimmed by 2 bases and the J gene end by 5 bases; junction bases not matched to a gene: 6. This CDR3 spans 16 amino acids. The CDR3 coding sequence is TGTGCCAGCAGTGAATATGGACAGGGGGCTGGAGATACGCAGTATTTT. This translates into CASSEYGQGAGDTQYF.

This CDR3 is CASSTSGTENIQYF. DNA for the CDR3: TGTGCCAGCAGCACATCCGGGACAGAAAACATTCAGTACTTC. This chain uses TRBV9 with TRBJ2-4; 7 bases are a match to TRBD1. Germline CDR1 and CDR2: SGDLS and YYNGEE. The CDR3 runs to 14 residues. V lost 4 bases, J lost 5 bases, and 6 bases stayed unmatched.

Here the CDR3 DNA reads TGTGCCAGCAGCTTAGGTGACAGGGGGCCAGGGGCCAACGTCCTGACTTTC. Its translation: CASSLGDRGPGANVLTF. The rearrangement joins TRBV11-2 to TRBJ2-6; 10 nucleotides line up with TRBD1. V was clipped by 1 base and J by 4 bases; unmatched bases: 4. The CDR3 has 17 residues. Germline CDR1 and CDR2: SGHAT and FQNNGV.

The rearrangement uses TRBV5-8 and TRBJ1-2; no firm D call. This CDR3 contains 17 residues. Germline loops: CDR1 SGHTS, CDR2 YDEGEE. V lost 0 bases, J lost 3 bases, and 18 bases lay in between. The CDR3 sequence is CASSLAFSPSHYYGYTF. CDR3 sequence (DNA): TGTGCCAGCAGCTTGGCGTTTTCACCCTCACATTACTATGGCTACACCTTC. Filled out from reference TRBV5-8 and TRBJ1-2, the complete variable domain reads EAGVTQSPTHLIKTRGQQATLRCSPISGHTSVYWYQQALGLGLQFLLWYDEGEERNRGNFPPRFSGRQFPNYSSELNVNALELEDSALYLCASSLAFSPSHYYGYTFGSGTRLTVV.

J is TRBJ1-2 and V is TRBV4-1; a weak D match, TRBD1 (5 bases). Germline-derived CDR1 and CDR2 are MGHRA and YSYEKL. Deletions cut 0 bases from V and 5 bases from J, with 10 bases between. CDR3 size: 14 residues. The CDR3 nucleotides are TGCGCCAGCAGCCAAGATCCGGGGGGTTATGGCTACACCTTC. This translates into CASSQDPGGYGYTF.

CDR3 DNA: TGTGCCAGCGTAGCGGACAGGGGAAAAAGGGGCTCCTACAATGAGCAGTTCTTC. Protein product: CASVADRGKRGSYNEQFF. V is TRBV28 and J is TRBJ2-1; 9 bases match TRBD1. This CDR3 has 18 amino acids. Per the germline V gene, CDR1 is MDHEN and CDR2 is SYDVKM. Trimming at V came to 8 bases and at J to 0 bases, leaving 14 bases not matched to a gene.

In DNA, the CDR3 is TGTGCCAGCAGCCCCTGGGGGGGTCCCAGCTATGGCTACACCTTC. Translated: CASSPWGGPSYGYTF. This chain uses TRBV5-4 with TRBJ1-2; weak D call: TRBD1 (5 bases). The CDR3 covers 15 residues. The V gene's germline CDR1 is SGHNT and CDR2 YYREEE (reference sequence). The V end was cut by 4 bases, the J end by 4 bases, with 17 bases between.

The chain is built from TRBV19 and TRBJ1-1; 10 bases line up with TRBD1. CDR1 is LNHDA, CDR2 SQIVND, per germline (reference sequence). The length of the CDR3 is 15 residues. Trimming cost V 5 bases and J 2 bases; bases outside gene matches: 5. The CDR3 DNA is TGTGCCAGTAGTGGGGACAGGGGTCTTAACACTGAAGCTTTCTTT. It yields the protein CASSGDRGLNTEAFF.

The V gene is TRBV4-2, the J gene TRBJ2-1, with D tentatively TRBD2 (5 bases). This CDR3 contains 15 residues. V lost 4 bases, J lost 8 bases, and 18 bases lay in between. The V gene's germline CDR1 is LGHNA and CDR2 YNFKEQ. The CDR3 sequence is CASSPGLLYRHEQFF. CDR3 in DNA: TGTGCCAGCAGCCCAGGACTGTTGTATAGGCATGAGCAGTTCTTC.

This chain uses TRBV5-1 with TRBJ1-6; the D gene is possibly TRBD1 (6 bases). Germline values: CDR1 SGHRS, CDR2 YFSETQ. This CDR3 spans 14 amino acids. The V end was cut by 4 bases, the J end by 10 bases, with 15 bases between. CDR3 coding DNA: TGCGCCAGCAGCCGAAGCGGACAGCCCTCACCCCTCCACTTT. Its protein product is CASSRSGQPSPLHF. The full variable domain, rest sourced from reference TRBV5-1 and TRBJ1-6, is KAGVTQTPRYLIKTRGQQVTLSCSPISGHRSVSWYQQTPGQGLQFLFEYFSETQRNKGNFPGRFSGRQFSNSRSEMNVSTLELGDSALYLCASSRSGQPSPLHFGNGTRLTVT.

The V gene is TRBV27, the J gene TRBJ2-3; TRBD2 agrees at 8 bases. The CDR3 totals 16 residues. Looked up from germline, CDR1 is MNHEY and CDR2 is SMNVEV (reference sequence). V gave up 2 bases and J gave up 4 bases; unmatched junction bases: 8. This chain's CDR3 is CASSLMAGGAADTQYF. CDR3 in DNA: TGTGCCAGCAGTTTAATGGCGGGAGGCGCAGCAGATACGCAGTATTTT.

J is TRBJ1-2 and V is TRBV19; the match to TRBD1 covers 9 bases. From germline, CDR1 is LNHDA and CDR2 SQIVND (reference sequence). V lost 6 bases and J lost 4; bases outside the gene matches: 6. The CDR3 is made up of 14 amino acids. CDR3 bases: TGTGCCAGTAGGAGGGACAGGGCGCCCTATGGCTACACCTTC. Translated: CASRRDRAPYGYTF.